This is a list of T cell receptor beta chains from one sample in a study of T cell repertoires in cytomegalovirus infection. These receptors are not linked to any known antigen. TCRdb reanalysed the reads using MiXCR and keeps one entry per CDR3 protein. The profile shows 70,000 or so distinct CDR3 sequences, less than 30% of them singletons. The input for sequencing was CD8+ T cells from cultured PBMCs, taken from culture after CMV antigen stimulation. The source of these receptors is a human donor in good health (CMV status not recorded). Some clones in this sample may be carry-over from other donors' samples. The CDR3 runs from the conserved cysteine through the conserved F or W. D genes are given only for firm matches. Size tells how often a clone was seen (once, few, many) or the class of an expanded clone, and some rows leave it out.

V gene,D gene,J gene,clone size,CDR3 DNA,CDR3 protein
TRBV20-1,NA,TRBJ2-7,NA,TGCAGTGCTAGACCGTCGGGGGCCAACGAGCAGTACTTC,CSARPSGANEQYF
TRBV6-2/TRBV6-3,TRBD2,TRBJ2-7,NA,TGTGCCAGCAGTTACCCACGGGAGGTCATTTACGAGCAGTACTTC,CASSYPREVIYEQYF
TRBV6-5,NA,TRBJ2-1,NA,TGTGCCAGCAGTGAAGACAGTAAACAATACAATGAGCAGTTCTTC,CASSEDSKQYNEQFF
TRBV28,NA,TRBJ2-1,many,TGTGCCAGCAGTACCTCTGCGGCTCCCCAAGGTGACAATGAGCAGTTCTTC,CASSTSAAPQGDNEQFF
TRBV6-2/TRBV6-3,TRBD2,TRBJ2-7,few,TGTGCCAGCAGTCATGGACTAGCGGAACTCTACGAGCAGTACTTC,CASSHGLAELYEQYF
TRBV4-1,NA,TRBJ1-1,once,TGCGCCAGCAGCCTGACTCAGGACGCCGTAGGACGGGAGACTGAAGCTTTCTTT,CASSLTQDAVGRETEAFF
TRBV20-1,NA,TRBJ2-7,NA,TGCAGTGCTAGAGATCCAACAGGGAGCTCCTACGAGCAGTACTTC,CSARDPTGSSYEQYF
TRBV4-3,NA,TRBJ1-4,medium-sized,TGCGCCAGCAGCCAAGATCCTAACACAGACGCAACTAATGAAAAACTGTTTTTT,CASSQDPNTDATNEKLFF
TRBV12-3/TRBV12-4,TRBD1,TRBJ2-1,many,TGTGCCAGCAGGGAGAGGGGACAGGGAAGGAATGAGCAGTTCTTC,CASRERGQGRNEQFF
TRBV7-9,NA,TRBJ2-5,NA,TGTGCCAGCAGCTTTATGAAGGGCGGAGGAGAGACCCAGTACTTC,CASSFMKGGGETQYF
TRBV7-9,NA,TRBJ1-4,many,TGTGCCAGCAGAAACAGGGCAACTAATGAAAAACTGTTTTTT,CASRNRATNEKLFF
TRBV15,NA,TRBJ2-5,few,TGTGCCACCAGCAGAACGCTCGGGGGTGGGGAAGAGACCCAGTACTTC,CATSRTLGGGEETQYF
TRBV6-2/TRBV6-3,TRBD1,TRBJ1-1,NA,TGTGCCAGCAGTTTCCTGCCGGGACAGGGAATTTCGAACACTGAAGCTTTCTTT,CASSFLPGQGISNTEAFF
TRBV7-6,TRBD1,TRBJ1-2,few,TGTGCCAGCGGACTAGGGGGCGCGTCGGGCTACACCTTC,CASGLGGASGYTF
TRBV6-5,NA,TRBJ2-1,few,TGTGCCAGCAACCCCCCTGGGGGTGGGCAGTTCTTC,CASNPPGGGQFF
TRBV29-1,TRBD1,TRBJ2-1,NA,TGCAGCGTGTGGCAGGGGGCGTACAATGAGCAGTTCTTC,CSVWQGAYNEQFF
TRBV19,NA,TRBJ1-1,NA,TGTGCCAGTACCGGGCTGGGTGAAGCTTTCTTT,CASTGLGEAFF
TRBV28,NA,TRBJ1-6,once,TGTGCCAGCAGGGTCTCCTATAATTCACCCCTCCACTTT,CASRVSYNSPLHF
TRBV7-2,TRBD2,TRBJ2-1,many,TGTGCCAGCAGCCGGACTAGCGGGAGTGCAGAAAATGAGCAGTTCTTC,CASSRTSGSAENEQFF
TRBV13,TRBD1,TRBJ1-1,NA,TGTGCCAGCAGCAAATGGGGGACAGGGGGCCTGATGAACACTGAAGCTTTCTTT,CASSKWGTGGLMNTEAFF
TRBV15,NA,TRBJ2-7,NA,TGTGCCACCAGCAGAGGGACAGCGGAGGGCCCCGAGCAGTACTTC,CATSRGTAEGPEQYF
TRBV2,NA,TRBJ2-2,few,TGTGCCAGCAGTCAAGGGACGACGAACACCGGGGAGCTGTTTTTT,CASSQGTTNTGELFF
TRBV12-3/TRBV12-4,TRBD1,TRBJ2-2,few,TGTGCCAGCAGTCGGACAGGGATTAGGGGCACCGGGGAGCTGTTTTTT,CASSRTGIRGTGELFF
TRBV20-1,NA,TRBJ2-7,once,TGCAGTGCTAATGGGGTCGACAATTACGAGCAGTACTTC,CSANGVDNYEQYF
TRBV27,NA,TRBJ1-2,NA,TGTGCCAGCAGTTTTAGCAACAGGCCTGGCTACACCTTC,CASSFSNRPGYTF